This TCR beta chain was retrieved from a study of T cell repertoires in cytomegalovirus infection. Overall study findings and caveats: Dominant in the ex vivo response were TCR beta clonotypes restricted by HLA-C and specific for CMV. Based on cumulative public TCR beta family frequency, carriers of CMV plus the relevant HLA were identified.

In the case of this clonotype: The target antigen is unknown.

TCRdb called the reads again in MiXCR, with one record for every CDR3 protein. This repertoire shows some 400,000 distinct CDR3 sequences, over 15% found once; its top ten account for roughly 8.7%. Germline CDR1 reads SGHNT; CDR2 reads YENEEA. CDR3 size: 14 residues. V lost 2 bases and J 0 bases, leaving 7 bases between the germline ends. Sequencing was carried out using PBMCs. This chain joins TRBV11-3 and TRBJ1-1, with unresolved D. The receptor comes from a human donor in good health (CMV status not recorded). Some clones in this sample may be carry-over from other donors' samples. The CDR3 DNA sequence: TGTGCCAGCAGCTTAACCAAGGTGAACACTGAAGCTTTCTTT. It translates to CASSLTKVNTEAFF.